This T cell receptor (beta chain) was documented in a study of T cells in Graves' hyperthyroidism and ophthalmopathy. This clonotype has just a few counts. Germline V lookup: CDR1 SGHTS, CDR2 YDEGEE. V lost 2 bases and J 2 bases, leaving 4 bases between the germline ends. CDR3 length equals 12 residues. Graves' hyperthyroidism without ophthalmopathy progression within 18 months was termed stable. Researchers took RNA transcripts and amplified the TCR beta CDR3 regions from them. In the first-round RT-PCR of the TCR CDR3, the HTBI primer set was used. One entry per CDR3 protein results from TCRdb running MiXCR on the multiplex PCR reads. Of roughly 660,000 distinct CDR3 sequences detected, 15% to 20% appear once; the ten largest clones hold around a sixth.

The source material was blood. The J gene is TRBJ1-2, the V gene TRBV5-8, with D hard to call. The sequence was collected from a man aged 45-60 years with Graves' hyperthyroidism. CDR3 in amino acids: CASSFRNYGYTF. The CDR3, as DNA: TGTGCCAGCAGCTTCAGAAACTATGGCTACACCTTC.